Given below is one T cell receptor beta chain in context. The antigen is undetermined. Incorporation of UMIs carrying a 6-nucleotide sample barcode was performed by template switching. Reanalyzing the 5' RACE reads, TCRdb keeps one entry per CDR3 protein, without DNA. The table for this sample gives over 350,000 distinct CDR3 sequences. This specimen belongs to a study of monozygotic twins with inflammatory bowel disease. Germline lookup yields CDR1 ENHRY and CDR2 SYGVKD. This CDR3 is built from 15 residues. Overall study results and limits: Those with IBD had lower TCRbeta diversity (inverse Simpson) than their healthy co-twins did. Results did not support any single strong IBD-associated signal or clonotype. Concordant and discordant twins showed no difference in repertoire similarity, possibly from limited power.

The TCR comes from a human donor with ulcerative colitis or Crohn's disease, or a healthy co-twin of an affected twin (not recorded which). The chain carries TRBV10-3 and TRBJ2-3; TCRdb names TRBD1, which stays unverified in the absence of DNA. What was sequenced was blood. The CDR3 sequence: CAISESGGETDTQYF.